The 12 T cell receptor beta chains below were found in one sample sequenced in a study of T cells in Graves' hyperthyroidism and ophthalmopathy. Template material for amplifying TCR beta CDR3 regions consisted of RNA transcripts. TCR CDR3 underwent first-round RT-PCR with the HTBI primer set. TCRdb used MiXCR to reprocess the multiplex PCR reads, holding one entry per CDR3 protein. Altogether 600,000 to 650,000 distinct CDR3 sequences are present, 15% to 20% being singletons, with the ten largest covering 3.8%. Material: blood. The origin of the receptors is a woman between 25 and 40 years old with Graves' hyperthyroidism.

The chain links TRBV6-1 to TRBJ2-7, with 11 positions matching TRBD1. V was pared by 6 bases and J by 4 bases, with 5 bases of the junction left unmatched. Germline CDR1 is MNHNS and CDR2 is SASEGT. The CDR3 is made up of 14 amino acids. Here the CDR3 DNA reads TGTGCCAGCAGACAACGGGACAGGGGGTACGAGCAGTACTTC. Encoded protein: CASRQRDRGYEQYF.

This clonotype appeared a few times. The chain joins TRBV11-2 to TRBJ1-4, with D uncertain. Trimming removed 0 bases from V and 8 bases from J, with 16 bases in between. Germline CDR1 is SGHAT and CDR2 is FQNNGV. The CDR3 has 16 amino acids. CDR3 bases: TGTGCCAGCAGCTTAGACCTCGTGGGGATGGGAGAAAAACTGTTTTTT. Protein product: CASSLDLVGMGEKLFF.

This clonotype was observed a handful of times. V is TRBV24-1 and J is TRBJ2-5, with no clear D. The CDR3 runs 11 residues. V was pared by 0 bases and J by 10 bases, with 5 bases between. In germline, CDR1 is KGHDR, CDR2 SFDVKD. The CDR3 protein is CATSDLRDQYF. The CDR3, as DNA: TGTGCCACCAGTGATTTGAGGGACCAGTACTTC.

The table lists this clonotype with a few counts. The chain employs TRBV24-1 and TRBJ2-2, with no clear D. This CDR3 spans 16 amino acids. CDR1 and CDR2 (germline): KGHDR, SFDVKD. V lost 5 bases, J lost 8 bases, and 20 bases lay in between. CDR3: CATSGEGAHARGELFF. The CDR3 DNA sequence: TGTGCCACCAGTGGAGAAGGTGCTCACGCGAGGGGGGAGCTGTTTTTT.

V gene TRBV15 combines with J gene TRBJ1-3; D gene ambiguous. V was pared by 1 base and J by 0 bases, with 10 bases between. Germline CDR1 is LNHNV and CDR2 is YYDKDF (reference sequence). This CDR3 contains 16 residues. The CDR3 nucleotides are TGTGCCACCAGCAGAGGGACTTGGCCCTCTGGAAACACCATATATTTT. Translation gives CATSRGTWPSGNTIYF.

Many counts were recorded for this clonotype. This chain links TRBV5-1 with TRBJ2-4; D is perhaps TRBD1 (6 bases). The CDR3 has 15 amino acids. Germline lookup yields CDR1 SGHRS and CDR2 YFSETQ. Trimming removed 0 bases from V and 1 base from J, with 8 bases in between. The CDR3 is CASSLVQGAKNIQYF. Here the CDR3 DNA reads TGCGCCAGCAGCTTGGTTCAGGGGGCCAAAAACATTCAGTACTTC.

As concerns this clonotype: With a much larger clone just one base away, this may be a read error. The chain employs TRBV14 and TRBJ1-1, with D hard to call. V lost 0 bases and J lost 0, with 5 bases in between. This CDR3 is 14 amino acids long. Looked up from germline, CDR1 is SGHDN and CDR2 is FVKESK. CDR3 bases: TGTGCCAGCAGCCAAGAATGGGTGAACACTGAAGCTTTCTTT. The encoded protein is CASSQEWVNTEAFF. The entire variable domain, with the rest obtained from reference TRBV14 and TRBJ1-1, is as follows: EAGVTQFPSHSVIEKGQTVTLRCDPISGHDNLYWYRRVMGKEIKFLLHFVKESKQDESGMPNNRFLAERTGGTYSTLKVQPAELEDSGVYFCASSQEWVNTEAFFGQGTRLTVV.

This clonotype has a count of ten or more. The chain links TRBV12-5 to TRBJ2-3; no clear D gene. V shed 1 base and J shed 1 base, with 6 bases lying between them. CDR1 LGHNT and CDR2 FRNRAP come from the germline V gene. This CDR3 spans 14 amino acids. Here the CDR3 reads CASGLDSRTDTQYF. In nucleotides, the CDR3 is TGTGCTAGTGGTTTGGACAGCCGCACAGATACGCAGTATTTT.

The chain carries TRBV3-1 and TRBJ1-2, with a possible D match to TRBD1 (5 bases). Germline V gene data show CDR1 as LGHDT and CDR2 as YNNKEL (reference sequence). V was pared by 0 bases and J by 8 bases, with 10 bases between. CDR3 size: 13 residues. The CDR3 DNA follows: TGTGCCAGCAGCCAAGATGCTGGGGCCGGCTACACCTTC. It encodes CASSQDAGAGYTF.

The chain uses TRBV27 and TRBJ1-2, with 8 bases lining up with TRBD1. This CDR3 region has 13 residues. Trimming removed 3 bases from V and 7 bases from J; junction bases left unmatched: 4. Germline V gene lookup returns CDR1 MNHEY and CDR2 SMNVEV (reference sequence). CDR3: CASSLTGALGYTF. In DNA, the CDR3 is TGTGCCAGCAGTTTGACAGGGGCGCTTGGCTACACCTTC.

Many counts were recorded for this clonotype. The chain employs TRBV12-3 or TRBV12-4 and TRBJ2-7; 7 nucleotides match TRBD2. The CDR3 extends over 14 amino acids. V lost 3 bases, J lost 7 bases, and 9 bases stayed unmatched. CDR3 sequence reads: CASSFRAGAEEQYF. The CDR3 nucleotides read TGTGCCAGCAGTTTCAGGGCGGGAGCTGAGGAGCAGTACTTC.

This clonotype was found many times. The rearrangement uses TRBV29-1 and TRBJ2-7; D remains ambiguous. Germline V gives CDR1 SQVTM, CDR2 ANQGSEA. V gave up 5 bases and J gave up 0 bases, with 8 bases separating them. There are 12 residues in the CDR3. In DNA form, the CDR3 reads TGCAGCGTTCGTCCCACCTCCTACGAGCAGTACTTC. This translates into CSVRPTSYEQYF.